Described below is a single T cell receptor beta chain sequence and its context. The antigen it binds to is not known. No base-level quality is on record; no much larger clone is a single base apart. The data were obtained in a study of cytomegalovirus exposure and HLA in healthy donors (dated by TCRdb to between 2016 and 2019). Regarding the study in general: An earlier analysis of approximately 640 of the donors reported about 250 Gb of sequence data and around 120 million unique TCR beta sequences from about 180 million T cells. High-throughput TCR immunosequencing, statistical association of individual TCRs with disease status, and machine learning were combined to predict cytomegalovirus infection status. In addition to the first cohort of 650 to 800 subjects, a separate validation cohort of 100 to 150 different subjects was used. The later analysis used no new phenotypic data to find candidate immune exposures, relying instead on TCR beta sequences and their occurrence across donors. The study aimed to test whether signatures of past pathogen exposure could be identified by cataloging public T cell receptors. Donor age, sex, ethnicity and CMV serostatus were compiled alongside the repertoire data. A later analysis re-examined previously published TCR beta repertoires from around 670 donors and added high-resolution HLA genotyping to investigate patterns of TCR occurrence. On average, roughly 250,000 unique TCR beta nucleotide sequences were sequenced per donor among 398 genotyped donors of the cohort, with about 19% of those sequences being non-productive. An early release that covered approximately 600 HLA-typed donors contained approximately 300 gigabases of sequencing data and roughly 84 million unique TCR sequences. An earlier analysis of around 580 of the donors used high-throughput TCR beta sequencing to judge whether each TCR beta V gene segment behaved as functional or pseudogenic. The study used immunosequencing to profile the T cell repertoires of several hundred subjects and linked those repertoires to cytomegalovirus serostatus. About 5 DR-DQ haplotypes were handled as single units for association and clustering, since linkage in the cohort was strong. HLA typing included class I and class II loci at four-digit resolution. All discovery cohort repertoires had been generated using a single sequencing platform. Typing coverage differed by locus: A, B, C, DRB1 and DQB1 were typed in about 620-630 donors, DQA1 in 522, DPA1 in approximately 600, and DPB1 in approximately 450. Among the roughly 410 genotyped donors, around 81% belonged to the genetic ancestry cluster associated with self-reported Caucasian donors. In a later genetic analysis, genome-wide SNP genotypes for 398 of the 666 donors were used, and that subset was treated as a discovery cohort.

General conclusions and limits of the study: Because HLA typing was missing for some donors at each locus, association tests included only the typed subset. A later analysis found that most CMV-associated TCR beta chains appeared HLA-restricted, with HLA associations seemingly driven largely by CMV exposure. When HLA alleles, especially DR and DQ, strongly co-occurred, attributing TCR associations to individual alleles was difficult. The authors suggested that the approach could potentially be generalized to other disease states and immunological phenotypes. In an earlier analysis of a few hundred of the donors, most TCR beta V segments were observed in productive rearrangements about 87% or about 30% of the time, broadly matching IMGT annotations. In a later analysis, TCR association rates were found to vary across HLA loci, with the most associated TCRs seen for DRB1 alleles and the fewest for HLA-C alleles. An association between a missense DCLRE1C variant and V-gene and J-gene trimming of TCR beta chains was found in a later genetic analysis and replicated in an independent cohort. Roughly uniform sequencing depth across donors was assumed in presence/absence analyses, although this assumption may not hold. A later analysis associated about 18,000 TCR beta sequences with specific HLA alleles at a false discovery rate of 0.05. In this cohort, only TCR beta chains were sequenced, and detectable features were limited by the absence of alpha or paired-chain data. Several of the top co-occurrence clusters appeared to be linked to parvovirus B19, influenza, CMV and Epstein-Barr virus, according to a later analysis. Because counts were too low, seventeen rarely observed V segments, including chromosome 9 orphons, were left out of the earlier analysis of approximately 580 of the donors. In vitro tests confirmed that a few of the cytomegalovirus-associated TCR beta chains recognize cytomegalovirus antigens. Compared with the approximately 710-donor mean, donors in an Asian-associated ancestry cluster had fewer N-insertions in productive TCRs, according to a later genetic analysis. The 87-base-pair reads could not distinguish some IMGT-functional V segments, including TRBV6-2 and TRBV6-3, so those segments were excluded. In a later analysis, HLA-associated TCR beta chains were found to be more clonally expanded and to have lower generation probabilities than equally common non-associated chains. In the study, 150 to 200 TCR beta chains were listed as associated with cytomegalovirus. The only immune exposure information available for the cohort was CMV serostatus. While some public TCRs were present in many individuals, most TCR sequences turned up only very rarely across donors. Linkage disequilibrium might explain the correlated functional status among segregating V segments, but an unknown experimental factor could not be excluded. The sequencing pipeline was judged likely to have produced a cluster of highly shared sequence variants as a technical artifact. A further reported finding was that TCR beta sequences accurately predicted the HLA-A and HLA-B alleles for most subjects in the first cohort. The classifier was reported to diagnose cytomegalovirus status with high specificity and sensitivity in both the original cohort and the validation cohort.

The library was obtained by the immunoSEQ multiplex PCR assay. The multiplex PCR relied on a mix of 60 forward primers for TCR Vbeta segments and 13 reverse primers for TCR Jbeta segments. The CDR3 region of rearranged TCR beta genes was amplified from genomic DNA with a multiplex PCR assay. The amplified TCR beta libraries were sequenced on the Illumina HiSeq System as 87-base-pair reads. The authors processed their data as follows. A later analysis tallied around 87 million unique TCR beta chains across the approximately 670 repertoires, and about 10 million of those chains were shared by two or more donors. Raw reads were error-corrected and collapsed into unique sequences with a nearest-neighbor algorithm that merged closely related sequences to remove PCR and sequencing errors. To assign V, D and J gene segments, CDR3 sequences were aligned to IMGT reference sequences. For a sequence to be retained, a match of at least six nucleotides to both a V gene segment and a J gene segment was required. Rearrangements were classified as productive when the CDR3 lacked stop codons and remained in frame with V and J, and all other rearrangements were classified as non-productive. Following IMGT convention, CDR3 was defined as the stretch from the second conserved V-encoded cysteine up to the conserved J-encoded phenylalanine. The earlier analysis of a few hundred of the donors excluded sequences that lacked an unambiguous match to a single V gene segment. An earlier analysis of 587 of the donors classified V segments as functional when productive rearrangements were above 56.7% and as segregating when the standard deviation between donors was above 5%. To diagnose cytomegalovirus status from the catalog of TCR beta chain sequences, a statistical classification framework was built. In a later analysis, TCR nucleotide sequences were compared against IMGT/GENE-DB human TR gene sequences so that V and J genes could be assigned. The TCRdist pipeline was used in a later analysis to assign CDR3 sequences and most-parsimonious VDJ recombination scenarios. In a later analysis, each TCR beta chain was defined by its CDR3 amino acid sequence together with its V-gene family, and reads lacking a unique V-gene family were excluded. In a later analysis, 450 to 600 highly shared, low-generation-probability nucleotide sequences were removed to address suspected cross-contamination and a sequencing artifact. In a later analysis, a clonal expansion index for each public chain was calculated from normalized within-repertoire ranks of inferred template counts. In a later analysis, generation probabilities were computed with a VDJ recombination model fitted to out-of-frame rearrangements, and the resulting probabilities were checked against IGoR. In a later analysis, TCR-TCR, TCR-HLA and TCR-CMV co-occurrence was scored with hypergeometric tests, and a repertoire-size bias correction was applied to TCR pairs. To estimate false discovery rates, a later analysis permuted the HLA or CMV assignments 20 times. In a later analysis, co-occurring TCRs were grouped using DBSCAN, with TCRdist sequence similarity added in when clustering inside HLA-allele-positive subsets. Co-occurrence clustering excluded repertoires with fewer than 30,000 or more than 120,000 public chains, plus five with anomalous nucleotide sharing. The table was pulled from immuneACCESS by TCRdb, which kept in-frame rearrangements only. Such tables lose some clones; where checked, under half of the loss comes from unresolved V genes, and the rest has no known cause. The DNA gave D and trimming, while V, J and clone size come from that table. A total of about 140,000 clones appear in this sample, about two thirds of them only once. More than 4% of the sample goes to the ten largest clones.

CDR1 and CDR2 were assigned from the germline V gene as SGHRS and YFSETQ. The CDR3 goes from the cysteine to the phenylalanine over 13 residues. Left in the record is the CDR3 DNA by itself, 39 bases read in frame from the first base. V is clipped by 4 bases and J by 0 bases, and the sequence between their germline boundaries is 6 bases long. In total, approximately 690 healthy bone marrow donors made up the cohort. At the time of sampling, every cohort member was nominally healthy, though immune exposures that went unrecorded were likely present. The donor tested CMV seronegative and was one of the 352 seronegative cohort members. Every donor gave a peripheral blood sample, and the peripheral blood mononuclear cells from that sample were used for TCR beta sequencing. The Qiagen DNeasy Blood Extraction Kit was used to extract genomic DNA from the blood cell samples.

The V gene is TRBV5-1 and the J gene is TRBJ2-3; a confident D gene designation cannot be given. Material for sequencing was PBMCs. The sequence was obtained from a man in his fifties or sixties in good health and CMV-seronegative. Here the CDR3 is given as CASSPVSTDTQYF. The base sequence is TGCGCCAGCAGCCCGGTCAGCACAGATACGCAGTATTTT.